The 8 T cell receptor beta chains given below trace back to one sample, sequenced in a study of cytomegalovirus exposure and HLA in healthy donors. Use of 60 Vbeta and 13 Jbeta primers characterized the PCR. Sequencing used immunoSEQ multiplex PCR; TCRdb keeps in-frame clones, though not all of them. The sample yields some 140,000 clones, roughly three quarters seen once. The sequenced sample was PBMCs. The receptors originated from a woman aged 60-70 years in good health and CMV-seronegative.

The genes are TRBV2 and TRBJ2-5; D is perhaps TRBD2 (5 bases). Deletions cut 10 bases from V and 2 bases from J, with 14 bases between. The CDR3 loop spans 13 amino acids. Germline CDR1 and CDR2: SNHLY and FYNNEI. This CDR3 is CATEKWRQETQYF. CDR3 DNA: TGTGCCACCGAAAAATGGAGGCAAGAGACCCAGTACTTC.

This clone was seen only a few times. At the DNA level, this CDR3 is encoded by other sequences in the same sample as well. The V call is TRBV28, the J call TRBJ1-5, with TRBD1 matching over 8 bases. The CDR3 covers 14 residues. Looked up from germline, CDR1 is MDHEN and CDR2 is SYDVKM. V was pared by 6 bases and J by 7 bases, with 8 bases of the junction left unmatched. The CDR3, as DNA: TGTGCCAGCAGACCCGGACAGGGCGGGCAGCCCCAGCATTTT. The encoded protein is CASRPGQGGQPQHF.

The V gene is TRBV7-2, the J gene TRBJ1-3, with D hard to call. The length of the CDR3 is 14 residues. CDR1 is SGHTA and CDR2 is FQGNSA in the germline V gene. Trimming removed 1 base at V and 3 bases at J, with 7 bases between. The DNA of the CDR3 is TGTGCCAGCAGCTTAGGTACTCTTGGAAACACCATATATTTT. This encodes CASSLGTLGNTIYF.

This clone has more than one count but fewer than ten. The CDR3 sequence is CASSGPGTGMYEQYF. The CDR3 bases are TGTGCCAGCAGTGGCCCCGGGACAGGGATGTACGAGCAGTACTTC. The genes are TRBV6-1 and TRBJ2-7; 9 bases agree with TRBD1. CDR1 MNHNS and CDR2 SASEGT come from the germline V gene. The CDR3 covers 15 residues. The V and J ends lost 4 bases and 4 bases, in that order; junction bases with no gene match: 8.

The sample holds a few counts of this clone. This chain links TRBV28 with TRBJ1-1; D is perhaps TRBD1 (5 bases). The CDR3 length is 15 residues. Per germline, CDR1 MDHEN and CDR2 SYDVKM. V was pared by 6 bases and J by 1 base, with 15 bases between. Here the CDR3 reads CASRSLGAANTEAFF. The CDR3 DNA reads as TGTGCCAGCAGAAGTCTAGGGGCTGCGAACACTGAAGCTTTCTTT. The complete variable domain, with remaining parts taken from reference TRBV28 and TRBJ1-1, reads DVKVTQSSRYLVKRTGEKVFLECVQDMDHENMFWYRQDPGLGLRLIYFSYDVKMKEKGDIPEGYSVSREKKERFSLILESASTNQTSMYLCASRSLGAANTEAFFGQGTRLTVV.

The rearrangement links TRBV28 to TRBJ2-2; 10 nucleotides match TRBD2. The CDR3 is 19 residues long. Germline V gives CDR1 MDHEN, CDR2 SYDVKM. The V segment lost 3 bases and the J segment 3 bases; nucleotides outside the gene matches: 13. The DNA of the CDR3 is TGTGCCAGCAGTTTTCCGCTAGCGGGGGCGGCTTTGGACACCGGGGAGCTGTTTTTT. It specifies CASSFPLAGAALDTGELFF.

Comment on this clone: The sample holds other DNA sequences that translate to the same CDR3. The chain carries TRBV27 and TRBJ2-7; D not resolved. V was shortened by 6 bases and J by 0 bases, with 12 bases between the two germline ends. Germline V CDR1 and CDR2: MNHEY, SMNVEV (reference sequence). This CDR3 has 14 residues. CDR3 amino acids: CASRISFSSYEQYF. The CDR3, as DNA: TGTGCCAGCAGAATTTCCTTTAGCTCCTACGAGCAGTACTTC.

This clone was counted once. The chain has TRBV2 and TRBJ2-3, with D possibly matching TRBD1 (6 bases). Germline values: CDR1 SNHLY, CDR2 FYNNEI. The CDR3 sequence is 11 residues long. With 6 bases removed from V and 8 bases from J, the gap between germline ends came to 9 bases. In nucleotides, the CDR3 is TGTGCCAGCAGGACAGGCGCTACGCAGTATTTT. Translated, it gives CASRTGATQYF.